Below, 26 T cell receptor beta chains from the same sample are listed, as sequenced in a study of blood T cell repertoires in COVID-19. Clones were sequenced by immunoSEQ multiplex PCR, and TCRdb holds only the in-frame ones, with some missing. The table records 180,000 or so clones, over 80% of them present only once. The specimen sequenced was PBMCs or T cells enriched from blood (not recorded which). The receptors derive from a woman aged 55-69 years who had recovered from COVID-19.

This clone was counted a few times. The rearrangement joins TRBV10-3 to TRBJ1-1, with 7 bases matching TRBD1. The CDR3 has 13 amino acids. Looked up from germline, CDR1 is ENHRY and CDR2 is SYGVKD. V was clipped by 7 bases and J by 3 bases; unmatched bases: 5. DNA of the CDR3: TGTGCCATCAACGGACAGGTGGACACTGAAGCTTTCTTT. Its translation: CAINGQVDTEAFF.

The genes are TRBV19 and TRBJ1-5; D not resolved. Germline loops: CDR1 LNHDA, CDR2 SQIVND (reference sequence). The CDR3 totals 17 residues. The germline V and J ends were trimmed by 1 base and 0 bases, with 13 bases remaining between them. CDR3 DNA sequence: TGTGCCAGTAGTATAGGGTACCGAGCCCTTAGCAATCAGCCCCAGCATTTT. It codes for CASSIGYRALSNQPQHF. Full variable domain (remainder filled in from reference TRBV19 and TRBJ1-5): DGGITQSPKYLFRKEGQNVTLSCEQNLNHDAMYWYRQDPGQGLRLIYYSQIVNDFQKGDIAEGYSVSREKKESFPLTVTSAQKNPTAFYLCASSIGYRALSNQPQHFGDGTRLSIL.

The genes are TRBV6-4 and TRBJ2-7, with D possibly matching TRBD1 (6 bases). Germline V CDR1 and CDR2: MRHNA, SNTAGT. This CDR3 is built from 15 residues. V gave up 10 bases and J gave up 2 bases, with 21 bases separating them. The CDR3 spells CANPPFRDTPYEQYF. In DNA, the CDR3 is TGTGCCAACCCCCCCTTCAGGGACACACCCTACGAGCAGTACTTC.

The chain joins TRBV5-6 to TRBJ2-7; maybe TRBD2 (6 bases). CDR1 and CDR2 from the germline V gene are SGHDT and YYEEEE. The CDR3 is 14 amino acids. The ends were cut back, 0 bases at V and 5 bases at J, with 12 bases in the middle. CDR3 amino acids: CASSLDGGFNEQYF. DNA of the CDR3: TGTGCCAGCAGCTTGGACGGAGGGTTCAACGAGCAGTACTTC.

V usage is TRBV19 and J usage is TRBJ1-5; TRBD1 aligns across 9 bases. CDR3 length equals 15 residues. In germline, CDR1 is LNHDA, CDR2 SQIVND (reference sequence). V trimming: 1 base; J trimming: 7 bases; junction bases outside the gene matches: 5. The CDR3 is CASSIGDRAGQPQHF. In nucleotides, the CDR3 is TGTGCCAGTAGTATAGGGGACAGGGCAGGCCAGCCCCAGCATTTT. Based on the CDR3 plus reference TRBV19 and TRBJ1-5, the full variable domain is DGGITQSPKYLFRKEGQNVTLSCEQNLNHDAMYWYRQDPGQGLRLIYYSQIVNDFQKGDIAEGYSVSREKKESFPLTVTSAQKNPTAFYLCASSIGDRAGQPQHFGDGTRLSIL.

This chain connects TRBV18 to TRBJ2-3, with 11 bases fitting TRBD1. CDR3 size: 16 residues. V was pared by 3 bases and J by 6 bases, with 8 bases of the junction left unmatched. Germline CDR1 is KGHSH and CDR2 is LQKENI. The CDR3 DNA reads as TGTGCCAGCTCACCTTTTCGGGACAGGGGGTCCGATACGCAGTATTTT. Amino acid sequence: CASSPFRDRGSDTQYF.

The chain recombines TRBV6-6 with TRBJ2-2; TRBD1 matches 12 bases. The CDR3 covers 16 residues. Germline V gene sequence: CDR1 MNHNY, CDR2 SVGAGI (reference sequence). V lost 6 bases and J lost 6; bases outside the gene matches: 8. The CDR3 coding sequence is TGTGCCAGCAGCCTCGGGACAGGGGGCTCCGCCGGGGAGCTGTTTTTT. It specifies CASSLGTGGSAGELFF.

The V gene is TRBV5-1, the J gene TRBJ2-3; D is undetermined. V lost 2 bases, J lost 6 bases, and 4 bases lay in between. This CDR3 comprises 11 residues. The germline gives CDR1 SGHRS, CDR2 YFSETQ. CDR3 in amino acids: CASSFGDTQYF. CDR3 coding DNA: TGCGCCAGCAGCTTCGGGGATACGCAGTATTTT.

V and J are TRBV27 and TRBJ1-2, with TRBD1 matching 7 bases. This CDR3 has 15 residues. V gave up 2 bases and J gave up 1 base; unmatched junction bases: 4. CDR1 and CDR2 (germline): MNHEY, SMNVEV (reference sequence). CDR3 protein: CASSLRTGSNYGYTF. CDR3 DNA sequence: TGTGCCAGCAGTTTAAGGACAGGTAGTAACTATGGCTACACCTTC.

This chain joins TRBV4-2 and TRBJ2-1, with TRBD2 as a possible D gene (6 bases). V lost 1 base and J 0 bases, leaving 10 bases between the germline ends. The CDR3 is made up of 16 amino acids. Per germline, CDR1 LGHNA and CDR2 YNFKEQ. The CDR3 bases are TGTGCCAGCAGCCAAGGAGTGGGGGGCTCCTACAATGAGCAGTTCTTC. Protein: CASSQGVGGSYNEQFF.

This clone has just one count. CDR3 bases: TGCGCCAGCAGTGAGTCGGGCCCGGGACAGGGAGGCACTGAAGCTTTCTTT. Encoded protein: CASSESGPGQGGTEAFF. The chain couples TRBV10-1 to TRBJ1-1; 9 bases are a match to TRBD1. The length of the CDR3 is 17 residues. The ends lost 0 bases at V and 4 bases at J; junction bases unmatched: 9. Germline V gives CDR1 WNHNN, CDR2 SYGVQD (reference sequence).

The chain joins TRBV27 to TRBJ2-1; the match to TRBD2 covers 11 bases. V dropped 6 bases and J dropped 7; count of bases not matched to a gene: 5. The CDR3 runs 14 residues. The germline V gene encodes CDR1 MNHEY and CDR2 SMNVEV (reference sequence). The CDR3 protein is CASSGLAGLNEQFF. The CDR3 region has the DNA TGTGCCAGCAGCGGACTAGCGGGCCTAAATGAGCAGTTCTTC.

Note on this clone: At the DNA level, this CDR3 is encoded by other sequences in the same sample as well. The chain is built from TRBV5-1 and TRBJ1-2; TRBD1 matches 8 bases. Germline V gene sequence: CDR1 SGHRS, CDR2 YFSETQ. V shed 3 bases, J shed 5 bases, and the junction held 3 bases outside the gene matches. The length of the CDR3 is 13 residues. The CDR3 sequence: CASSSGQGYGYTF. For the CDR3, the DNA is TGCGCCAGCAGCTCCGGACAGGGATATGGCTACACCTTC.

The gene calls are TRBV21-1 and TRBJ1-6. TRBV21-1 corresponds to a pseudogene. This CDR3 is 14 amino acids long. CDR3 sequence: CAGMFQRWNSPLHF. The CDR3 bases are TGTGCCGGAATGTTCCAGCGTTGGAATTCACCCCTCCACTTT.

V is TRBV7-9 and J is TRBJ2-6, with unresolved D. The ends were cut back, 1 base at V and 1 base at J, with 5 bases in the middle. The CDR3 runs 15 residues. Germline V gene sequence: CDR1 SEHNR, CDR2 FQNEAQ (reference sequence). The CDR3 nucleotides are TGTGCCAGCAGCTTAGGGCAGTCTGGGGCCAACGTCCTGACTTTC. Protein product: CASSLGQSGANVLTF.

CDR3 amino acids: CATSRDGGWRETQYF. CDR3 DNA: TGTGCCACCAGCAGAGATGGAGGGTGGCGGGAGACCCAGTACTTC. The chain has TRBV15 and TRBJ2-5, with D possibly being TRBD2 (6 bases). Germline CDR1 and CDR2: LNHNV and YYDKDF (reference sequence). This CDR3 has 15 amino acids. Deletions cut 0 bases from V and 5 bases from J, with 13 bases between.

V usage is TRBV28 and J usage is TRBJ2-2; a possible D gene is TRBD1 (6 bases). There are 15 residues in the CDR3. Trimming shortened V by 6 bases and J by 1 base, and 12 bases separated the two germline ends. The germline gives CDR1 MDHEN, CDR2 SYDVKM. The CDR3, as DNA: TGTGCCAGCAGCCCTACGACAGGGAACACCGGGGAGCTGTTTTTT. This encodes CASSPTTGNTGELFF. The full variable domain, completed using reference TRBV28 and TRBJ2-2, is DVKVTQSSRYLVKRTGEKVFLECVQDMDHENMFWYRQDPGLGLRLIYFSYDVKMKEKGDIPEGYSVSREKKERFSLILESASTNQTSMYLCASSPTTGNTGELFFGEGSRLTVL.

V is TRBV10-3 and J is TRBJ1-1, with D hard to call. The germline CDR1 and CDR2 sequences are ENHRY and SYGVKD. The CDR3 loop spans 13 amino acids. V lost 10 bases and J lost 1, with 13 bases in between. The CDR3 here is CATMGETNTEAFF. The CDR3 region has the DNA TGTGCCACCATGGGAGAAACGAACACTGAAGCTTTCTTT.

The chain employs TRBV15 and TRBJ1-2, with 9 bases that match TRBD1. CDR3 length equals 14 residues. Germline CDR1 is LNHNV and CDR2 is YYDKDF (reference sequence). V was pared by 2 bases and J by 8 bases, with 6 bases of the junction left unmatched. This CDR3 is CATSRNTGGVGYTF. CDR3 nucleotide sequence: TGTGCCACCAGCAGAAATACAGGGGGCGTAGGCTACACCTTC.

The V gene is TRBV5-1, the J gene TRBJ2-3; 11 nucleotides match TRBD2. With 2 bases clipped from V and 1 base from J, the junction kept 0 bases outside the gene matches. Germline loops: CDR1 SGHRS, CDR2 YFSETQ. The CDR3 runs to 15 residues. CDR3 coding DNA: TGCGCCAGCAGCTTTAGCGGGGGGGGCACAGATACGCAGTATTTT. Translating it yields CASSFSGGGTDTQYF.

The chain is built from TRBV5-5 and TRBJ2-7; D perhaps matches TRBD1 (5 bases). Trimming took off 5 bases at V and 2 bases at J, with 14 bases between the two ends. The germline V gene has CDR1 SGHKS and CDR2 YYEKEE (reference sequence). There are 14 residues in the CDR3. The CDR3 nucleotides read TGTGCCAGCAGACCCACAGGTGTCCCCTACGAGCAGTACTTC. It yields the protein CASRPTGVPYEQYF. The whole variable domain, filled in from reference TRBV5-5 and TRBJ2-7, reads DAGVTQSPTHLIKTRGQQVTLRCSPISGHKSVSWYQQVLGQGPQFIFQYYEKEERGRGNFPDRFSARQFPNYSSELNVNALLLGDSALYLCASRPTGVPYEQYFGPGTRLTVT.

The rearrangement joins TRBV12-3 or TRBV12-4 to TRBJ2-3; no reliable D call. V was trimmed by 5 bases and J by 4 bases, leaving 4 bases between them. There are 11 residues in the CDR3. CDR3 sequence reads: CASSLADTQYF. The CDR3 nucleotides are TGTGCCAGCAGTCTCGCAGATACGCAGTATTTT.

The genes are TRBV5-1 and TRBJ1-1, with TRBD1 matching over 7 bases. CDR1 and CDR2 (germline): SGHRS, YFSETQ. Germline trimming cut 2 bases from V and 3 bases from J; bases unmatched to any gene: 1. The CDR3 has 13 residues. The CDR3 bases are TGCGCCAGCAGCTTAGACAGGGACACTGAAGCTTTCTTT. Amino acids: CASSLDRDTEAFF.

J is TRBJ1-1 and V is TRBV7-3; D is perhaps TRBD1 (6 bases). The ends were cut back, 5 bases at V and 1 base at J, with 11 bases in the middle. CDR3 length: 14 residues. Germline lookup yields CDR1 SGHTA and CDR2 FQGTGA. The CDR3 region has the DNA TGTGCCAGCAGCCTACAGGGTCAGAACACTGAAGCTTTCTTT. It is translated as CASSLQGQNTEAFF.

In its sample, this clone was seen once. J is TRBJ2-1 and V is TRBV5-5; a weak D match, TRBD2 (6 bases). V lost 3 bases, J lost 4 bases, and 17 bases lay in between. The CDR3 is 16 amino acids. Germline V CDR1 and CDR2: SGHKS, YYEKEE (reference sequence). CDR3 sequence: CASSWDSGRNYNEQFF. In nucleotides, the CDR3 is TGTGCCAGCAGCTGGGACTCGGGACGGAATTACAATGAGCAGTTCTTC.

The chain combines TRBV6-5 with TRBJ1-1; D ambiguous. This CDR3 has 14 amino acids. The ends were cut back, 7 bases at V and 0 bases at J, with 12 bases in the middle. Per germline, CDR1 MNHEY and CDR2 SVGAGI. The CDR3 DNA follows: TGTGCCAGCATGACTTACTTCATGAACACTGAAGCTTTCTTT. Translating it yields CASMTYFMNTEAFF.